The sequence of this T cell receptor (beta chain) was determined in a study of blood T cell repertoires in COVID-19. Enrollees, about 18 to 90 years old, lived in approximately 24 US areas. CDR3 length: 16 residues. The trim removed 6 bases at V and 1 base at J, leaving 9 bases unmatched. Germline values: CDR1 KGHSH, CDR2 LQKENI. Per the authors' pipeline: Cell counts per sample came from amplifying reference gene primers. Using immunoSEQ multiplex PCR, the repertoire was profiled, and TCRdb retains in-frame clones only, with some absent. From that table come the V and J calls and clone size; the DNA was used to work out D and trimming. The sample lists around 160,000 clones, 80% occurring once.

This clonotype was sampled from a woman between 55 and 75 years old who had recovered from COVID-19. Material: PBMCs or T cells enriched from blood (not recorded which). The J gene is TRBJ1-2, the V gene TRBV18; 9 nucleotides agree with TRBD1. CDR3 nucleotide sequence: TGTGCCAGCTCTTCCACAGGGGGCCACCTTAACTATGGCTACACCTTC. Amino acid sequence: CASSSTGGHLNYGYTF.